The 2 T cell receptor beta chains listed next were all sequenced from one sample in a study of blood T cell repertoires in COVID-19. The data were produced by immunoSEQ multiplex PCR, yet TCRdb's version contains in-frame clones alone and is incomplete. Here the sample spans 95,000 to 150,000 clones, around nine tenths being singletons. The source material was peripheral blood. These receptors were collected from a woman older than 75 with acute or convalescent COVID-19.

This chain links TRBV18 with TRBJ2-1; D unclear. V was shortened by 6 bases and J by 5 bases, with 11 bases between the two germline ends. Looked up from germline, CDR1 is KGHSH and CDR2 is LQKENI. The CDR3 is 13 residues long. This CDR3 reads CASSIVADNEQFF. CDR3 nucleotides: TGTGCCAGCTCCATCGTGGCCGACAATGAGCAGTTCTTC.

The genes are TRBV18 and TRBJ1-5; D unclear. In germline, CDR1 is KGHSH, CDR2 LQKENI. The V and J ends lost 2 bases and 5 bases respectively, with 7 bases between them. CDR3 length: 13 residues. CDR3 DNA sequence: TGTGCCAGCTCACCAGAGTATGATCAGCCCCAGCATTTT. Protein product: CASSPEYDQPQHF.